This T cell receptor beta chain was identified in a study of blood T cell repertoires in COVID-19. About the study: The origin of the acute and convalescent COVID-19 samples was the United States, Italy and Spain.

Authors' methods: Amplification with reference gene primers provided the estimates of nucleated cell counts. Some clones are missing from TCRdb's copy, which holds only in-frame ones; the method was immunoSEQ multiplex PCR. V and J calls and clone size are copied from that table; D and trimming were computed from the DNA. The sample holds about 80,000 clones; 60% to 85% are singletons and the top ten take about a sixth. Germline assignment: CDR1 SEHNR and CDR2 FQNEAQ (reference sequence). CDR3 size: 14 residues. J was trimmed by 6 bases and V by 5 bases; bases with no gene match: 10. What was sequenced was peripheral blood. The chain couples TRBV7-9 to TRBJ2-7; 7 bases align to TRBD2. This receptor was taken from a human donor in a cohort sampled during active COVID-19. The CDR3 region has the DNA TGTGCCAGCAGCCGTCGGGGGGACCTCACCGAGCAGTACTTC. Protein product: CASSRRGDLTEQYF.